The next 25 T cell receptor beta chains were all read from a single sample in a study of response to subunit inactivated influenza vaccine. A single record per CDR3 protein comes from TCRdb applying MiXCR to the RT-PCR reads. The sample holds about 520,000 distinct CDR3 sequences, approximately 11% seen once. The source material was PBMCs from blood, sampled roughly 47 days after vaccination. These receptors originate from a man in his forties or fifties who received an inactivated influenza vaccine.

V gene TRBV20-1 combines with J gene TRBJ2-5, with D unclear. With 0 bases removed from V and 1 base from J, the gap between germline ends came to 12 bases. This CDR3 is built from 15 residues. Germline-derived CDR1 and CDR2 are DFQATT and SNEGSKA (reference sequence). The CDR3 DNA reads as TGCAGTGCTAGAGATCTGCTGCGGTCCCAAGAGACCCAGTACTTC. Translation gives CSARDLLRSQETQYF.

In its sample, this clonotype was seen a few times. The chain links TRBV15 to TRBJ1-1, with a weak D call TRBD1 (5 bases). Trimming left V 0 bases short and J 1 base short, with 9 bases between. The germline CDR1 and CDR2 sequences are LNHNV and YYDKDF (reference sequence). This CDR3 has 15 residues. CDR3 nucleotides: TGTGCCACCAGCAGAGATATAGGGACGAACACTGAAGCTTTCTTT. This translates into CATSRDIGTNTEAFF.

There are many counts of this clonotype. V and J are TRBV29-1 and TRBJ2-1; TRBD1 matches 8 bases. The CDR3 has 15 residues. V shed 4 bases, J shed 5 bases, and the junction held 10 bases outside the gene matches. Germline V CDR1 and CDR2: SQVTM, ANQGSEA. CDR3 sequence reads: CSVGRGPGINNEQFF. CDR3 bases: TGCAGCGTTGGCAGGGGGCCGGGGATCAACAATGAGCAGTTCTTC.

There are many counts of this clonotype. This rearrangement joins TRBV7-2 to TRBJ2-1; perhaps TRBD2 as D (7 bases). CDR3 length: 16 amino acids. V was clipped by 1 base and J by 0 bases, with 10 bases between them. CDR1 and CDR2 (germline): SGHTA, FQGNSA. CDR3 region: CASSLGGGGSYNEQFF. The CDR3 DNA sequence: TGTGCCAGCAGCTTAGGGGGGGGCGGCTCCTACAATGAGCAGTTCTTC. The full variable domain, its missing parts supplied by reference TRBV7-2 and TRBJ2-1, is GAGVSQSPSNKVTEKGKDVELRCDPISGHTALYWYRQSLGQGLEFLIYFQGNSAPDKSGLPSDRFSAERTGGSVSTLTIQRTQQEDSAVYLCASSLGGGGSYNEQFFGPGTRLTVL.

In regard to this clonotype: The junction does not match germline at one end; this may be a read error. The chain joins TRBV11-2 to TRBJ2-3; D remains unclear. The CDR3 consists of 11 residues. From germline, CDR1 is SGHAT and CDR2 FQNNGV. The CDR3, as DNA: TGTGCCAGCAGCTCGGGCGCCTGGGGTACTTTT. It codes for CASSSGAWGTF.

This clonotype was counted a few times. The chain has TRBV20-1 and TRBJ1-1; D gene unclear. Trimming took off 5 bases at V and 4 bases at J, with 14 bases between the two ends. The CDR3 is 13 residues long. Germline assignment: CDR1 DFQATT and CDR2 SNEGSKA (reference sequence). For the CDR3, the DNA is TGCAGTGCTTTCCCCAGTACCTCCACTGAAGCTTTCTTT. It encodes CSAFPSTSTEAFF.

In its sample, this clonotype was seen a few times. This chain connects TRBV6-1 to TRBJ2-5, with no clear D. This CDR3 region has 14 residues. CDR1 and CDR2 from the germline V gene are MNHNS and SASEGT. V lost 5 bases and J lost 4, with 14 bases in between. CDR3 region: CASSLEGRRETQYF. The DNA of the CDR3 is TGTGCCAGCAGTCTAGAAGGGCGGCGAGAGACCCAGTACTTC.

The rearrangement joins TRBV28 to TRBJ2-4, with 10 bases lining up with TRBD2. With 6 bases clipped from V and 6 bases from J, the junction kept 8 bases outside the gene matches. CDR1 is MDHEN, CDR2 SYDVKM, per germline. This CDR3 contains 15 residues. In DNA, the CDR3 is TGTGCCAGCAGGCCGGCCGGACTAGCGGTAAACATTCAGTACTTC. It specifies CASRPAGLAVNIQYF.

This clonotype was found a few times. V usage is TRBV16 and J usage is TRBJ1-2; weak D call: TRBD1 (5 bases). Per germline, CDR1 KGHSY and CDR2 FQNENV. Between the trimmed V and J ends, which lost 0 bases and 0 bases, there was a span of 11 bases. The CDR3 sequence is 16 residues long. The CDR3 sequence: CASSQSGQGPNYGYTF. The CDR3 region has the DNA TGTGCCAGCAGCCAATCTGGTCAGGGACCTAACTATGGCTACACCTTC.

The sample holds a few counts of this clonotype. This chain connects TRBV29-1 to TRBJ2-7, with TRBD2 matching over 12 bases. The CDR3 contains 16 residues. V shed 6 bases, J shed 3 bases, and the junction held 12 bases outside the gene matches. The V gene's germline CDR1 is SQVTM and CDR2 ANQGSEA. In nucleotides, the CDR3 is TGCAGCGTCTCCCGACTAGCGGGAGATCGGGTCTACGAGCAGTACTTC. As protein: CSVSRLAGDRVYEQYF.

The chain has TRBV29-1 and TRBJ2-1; tentative D call: TRBD2 (6 bases). Germline CDR1 and CDR2: SQVTM and ANQGSEA. V shed 7 bases and J shed 6 bases, with 19 bases lying between them. The CDR3 length is 14 residues. Written as DNA, the CDR3 is TGCAGCGGGGTTTCCGGGACTGCAATCAATGAGCAGTTCTTC. Translating it yields CSGVSGTAINEQFF.

V usage is TRBV11-2 and J usage is TRBJ1-2; 7 bases match TRBD1. Germline V gives CDR1 SGHAT, CDR2 FQNNGV. This CDR3 is built from 14 residues. V was pared by 5 bases and J by 8 bases, with 11 bases of the junction left unmatched. CDR3 residues: CASSLTGTVAGYTF. In nucleotides, the CDR3 is TGTGCCAGCAGCCTAACGGGGACAGTGGCCGGCTACACCTTC.

The table lists this clonotype with many counts. The V call is TRBV24-1, the J call TRBJ2-3; no reliable D call. CDR3 length: 16 amino acids. Germline CDR1 and CDR2: KGHDR and SFDVKD. V shed 0 bases and J shed 2 bases, with 11 bases lying between them. The CDR3 sequence is CATSDLMAGNTDTQYF. The CDR3 nucleotides are TGTGCCACCAGTGATTTGATGGCTGGGAACACAGATACGCAGTATTTT.

This chain connects TRBV28 to TRBJ2-2; no clear D. With 2 bases removed from V and 7 bases from J, the gap between germline ends came to 11 bases. Germline V gives CDR1 MDHEN, CDR2 SYDVKM. The CDR3 is made up of 14 amino acids. The chain's CDR3 is CASSLSRFGGELFF. The CDR3 region has the DNA TGTGCCAGCAGTTTAAGCAGGTTCGGCGGGGAGCTGTTTTTT.

Concerning this clonotype: A junction end diverges from the germline sequence, so it may reflect a read error. This sequence joins TRBV12-3 or TRBV12-4 and TRBJ2-1, with D possibly matching TRBD1 (5 bases). This CDR3 contains 16 residues. CDR3 loop: CTSSLGLGVVDNEQFF. The CDR3 DNA sequence: TGTACCAGCAGTTTAGGGTTAGGGGTGGTTGACAATGAGCAGTTCTTC.

The CDR3, as DNA: TGCGCCAGCAGCCACAACGGAGCGGGGGCAAATGAGCAGTTCTTC. The encoded protein is CASSHNGAGANEQFF. The chain joins TRBV5-1 to TRBJ2-1; 8 bases align to TRBD2. V dropped 4 bases and J dropped 7; count of bases not matched to a gene: 10. The CDR3 covers 15 residues. Germline loops: CDR1 SGHRS, CDR2 YFSETQ. The full variable domain, completed using reference TRBV5-1 and TRBJ2-1, is KAGVTQTPRYLIKTRGQQVTLSCSPISGHRSVSWYQQTPGQGLQFLFEYFSETQRNKGNFPGRFSGRQFSNSRSEMNVSTLELGDSALYLCASSHNGAGANEQFFGPGTRLTVL.

The J gene is TRBJ2-2, the V gene TRBV24-1; D not resolved. The germline V gene encodes CDR1 KGHDR and CDR2 SFDVKD. CDR3 length: 15 amino acids. The germline V and J ends were trimmed by 6 bases and 0 bases, with 10 bases remaining between them. The CDR3 sequence is CATSSGVANTGELFF. The CDR3 DNA is TGTGCCACCAGTAGTGGGGTCGCGAACACCGGGGAGCTGTTTTTT.

The chain combines TRBV4-3 with TRBJ2-1, with 8 positions matching TRBD2. This CDR3 is built from 14 residues. Trimming took 3 bases from V and 8 from J; bases not matched to a gene: 6. The germline V gene has CDR1 LGHNA and CDR2 YSLEER. The CDR3 region is CASSQTGGSDEQFF. The CDR3 nucleotides read TGCGCCAGCAGCCAGACGGGGGGGAGCGATGAGCAGTTCTTC.

The table lists this clonotype with many counts. The chain recombines TRBV7-9 with TRBJ1-5; D remains unclear. The V end lost 3 bases, the J end lost 2 bases, and 8 bases lay between the germline ends. This CDR3 is built from 14 residues. CDR1 is SEHNR, CDR2 FQNEAQ, per germline (reference sequence). The CDR3, as DNA: TGTGCCAGCAGCTTGGGTCAGGGCAATCAGCCCCAGCATTTT. Translation: CASSLGQGNQPQHF.

This clonotype appeared a few times. This sequence joins TRBV15 and TRBJ1-5; 9 bases agree with TRBD1. Germline V gene lookup returns CDR1 LNHNV and CDR2 YYDKDF (reference sequence). The CDR3 covers 15 residues. V was clipped by 3 bases and J by 6 bases; unmatched bases: 6. The CDR3 region is CATSRRQGDGQPQHF. CDR3 nucleotides: TGTGCCACCAGCAGGAGACAGGGGGACGGTCAGCCCCAGCATTTT.

There are a few counts of this clonotype. The V call is TRBV20-1, the J call TRBJ2-3; D tentatively reads TRBD1 or TRBD2 (5 bases each). The CDR3 contains 13 residues. V was pared by 6 bases and J by 2 bases, with 12 bases between. CDR1 and CDR2 (germline): DFQATT, SNEGSKA (reference sequence). CDR3 coding DNA: TGCAGTGCGAATCGGGACCACACAGATACGCAGTATTTT. This sequence encodes CSANRDHTDTQYF.

This clonotype has only a few counts. This chain connects TRBV24-1 to TRBJ1-5; D is possibly TRBD1 (6 bases). CDR1 and CDR2 from the germline V gene are KGHDR and SFDVKD. V shed 3 bases and J shed 5 bases, with 13 bases lying between them. CDR3 length: 15 amino acids. The CDR3 spells CATSDPRTEDQPQHF. The CDR3 region has the DNA TGTGCCACCAGTGATCCGCGGACAGAGGATCAGCCCCAGCATTTT.

This clonotype was picked up a small number of times. This chain links TRBV6-5 with TRBJ1-1, with unresolved D. The CDR3 loop spans 14 amino acids. Germline lookup yields CDR1 MNHEY and CDR2 SVGAGI. The V gene lost 2 bases and the J gene lost 0 bases, with 7 bases spanning the gap. The CDR3 spells CASSYGGLNTEAFF. The CDR3 DNA reads as TGTGCCAGCAGTTACGGCGGACTGAACACTGAAGCTTTCTTT.

This clonotype has at least ten counts. The chain recombines TRBV27 with TRBJ1-1; 9 bases agree with TRBD1. Germline V gene lookup returns CDR1 MNHEY and CDR2 SMNVEV (reference sequence). The CDR3 has 15 amino acids. J gave up 1 base and V 5 bases, and 5 bases lay outside the gene matches. CDR3 nucleotides: TGTGCCAGCAGTGTACGGGGACAGGGGAACACTGAAGCTTTCTTT. It encodes CASSVRGQGNTEAFF.

The rearrangement uses TRBV20-1 and TRBJ2-7; perhaps TRBD1 as D (6 bases). CDR1 and CDR2 from the germline V gene are DFQATT and SNEGSKA (reference sequence). Trimming removed 6 bases at V and 2 bases at J, with 14 bases between. This CDR3 has 13 residues. The DNA for the CDR3 is TGCAGTGCCCCGGGACACTTTCCCTACGAGCAGTACTTC. Protein product: CSAPGHFPYEQYF.